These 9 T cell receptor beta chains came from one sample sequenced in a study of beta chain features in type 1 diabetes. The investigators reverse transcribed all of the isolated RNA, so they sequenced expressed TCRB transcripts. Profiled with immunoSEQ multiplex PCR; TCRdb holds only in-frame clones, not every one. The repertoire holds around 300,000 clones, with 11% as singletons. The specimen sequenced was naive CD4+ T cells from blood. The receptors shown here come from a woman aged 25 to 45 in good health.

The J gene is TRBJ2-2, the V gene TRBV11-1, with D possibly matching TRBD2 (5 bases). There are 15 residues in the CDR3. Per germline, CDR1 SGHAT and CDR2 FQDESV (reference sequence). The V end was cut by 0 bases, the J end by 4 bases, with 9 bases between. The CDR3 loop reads CASSLALSGTGELFF. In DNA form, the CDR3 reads TGTGCCAGCAGCTTAGCGCTAAGCGGCACCGGGGAGCTGTTTTTT.

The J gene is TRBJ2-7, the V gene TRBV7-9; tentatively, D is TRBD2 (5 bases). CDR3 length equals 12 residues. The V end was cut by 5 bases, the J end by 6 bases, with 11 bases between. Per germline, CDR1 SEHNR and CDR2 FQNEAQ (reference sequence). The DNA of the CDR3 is TGTGCCAGCAGCGTCAACCGGGGCGAGCAGTACTTC. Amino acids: CASSVNRGEQYF.

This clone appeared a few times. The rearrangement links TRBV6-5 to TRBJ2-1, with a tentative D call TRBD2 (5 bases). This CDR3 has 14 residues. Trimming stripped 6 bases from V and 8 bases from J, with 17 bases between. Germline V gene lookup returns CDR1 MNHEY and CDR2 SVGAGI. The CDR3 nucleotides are TGTGCCAGCAGCCGGTCACTTAGCGCGTATGAGCAGTTCTTC. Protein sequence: CASSRSLSAYEQFF.

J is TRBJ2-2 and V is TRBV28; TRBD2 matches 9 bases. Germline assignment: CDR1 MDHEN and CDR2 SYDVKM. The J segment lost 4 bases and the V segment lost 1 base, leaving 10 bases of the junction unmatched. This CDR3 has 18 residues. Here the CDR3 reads CASSLSFGRTSVTGELFF. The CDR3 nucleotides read TGTGCCAGCAGTTTATCGTTCGGTAGGACTAGCGTCACCGGGGAGCTGTTTTTT.

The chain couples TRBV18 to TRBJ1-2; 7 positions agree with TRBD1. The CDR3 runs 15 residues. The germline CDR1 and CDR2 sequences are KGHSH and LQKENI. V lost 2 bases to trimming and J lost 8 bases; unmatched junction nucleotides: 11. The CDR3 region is CASSPGGTGALGYTF. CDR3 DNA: TGTGCCAGCTCACCAGGAGGTACAGGGGCATTGGGCTACACCTTC.

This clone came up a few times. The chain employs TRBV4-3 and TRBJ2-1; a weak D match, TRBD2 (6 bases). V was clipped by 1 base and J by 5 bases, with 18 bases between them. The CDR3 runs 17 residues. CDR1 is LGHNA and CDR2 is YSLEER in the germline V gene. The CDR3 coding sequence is TGCGCCAGCAGCCAAGTCCCTCGCAGCGGAGGGAACAATGAGCAGTTCTTC. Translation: CASSQVPRSGGNNEQFF.

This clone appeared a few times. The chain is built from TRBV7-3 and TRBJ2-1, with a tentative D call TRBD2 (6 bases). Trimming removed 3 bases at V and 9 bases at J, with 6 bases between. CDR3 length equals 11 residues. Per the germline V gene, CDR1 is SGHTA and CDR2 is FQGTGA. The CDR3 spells CASSLGGEQFF. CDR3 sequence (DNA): TGTGCCAGCAGCTTGGGGGGTGAGCAGTTCTTC.

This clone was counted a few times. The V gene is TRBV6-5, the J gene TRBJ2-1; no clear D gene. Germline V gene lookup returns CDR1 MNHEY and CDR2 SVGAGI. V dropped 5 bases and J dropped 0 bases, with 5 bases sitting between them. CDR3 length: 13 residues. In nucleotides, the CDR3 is TGTGCCAGCAGTCCCCGCTCCTACAATGAGCAGTTCTTC. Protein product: CASSPRSYNEQFF.

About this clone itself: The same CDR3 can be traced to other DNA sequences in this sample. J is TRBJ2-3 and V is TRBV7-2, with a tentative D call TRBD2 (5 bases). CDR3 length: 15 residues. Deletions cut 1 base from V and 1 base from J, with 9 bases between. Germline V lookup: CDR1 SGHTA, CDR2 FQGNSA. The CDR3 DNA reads TGTGCCAGCAGCTTAGTAGGTAGCGGCACAGATACGCAGTATTTT. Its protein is CASSLVGSGTDTQYF. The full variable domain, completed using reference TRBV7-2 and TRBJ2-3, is GAGVSQSPSNKVTEKGKDVELRCDPISGHTALYWYRQSLGQGLEFLIYFQGNSAPDKSGLPSDRFSAERTGGSVSTLTIQRTQQEDSAVYLCASSLVGSGTDTQYFGPGTRLTVL.